This T cell receptor (beta chain) was observed in a study of blood T cell repertoires in COVID-19. Study in general: From the United States, Italy and Spain came samples of acute and convalescent COVID-19.

This table comes from immunoSEQ multiplex PCR, and its TCRdb copy is limited to in-frame clones, with some not included. The data contain roughly 84,000 clones, over 70% of them seen just once; the ten biggest clones take up roughly 4%. CDR3 length: 15 amino acids. Germline CDR1 and CDR2: SGHTA and FQGNSA. V lost 5 bases and J lost 0; bases outside the gene matches: 7. This rearrangement joins TRBV7-2 to TRBJ2-7, with 7 nucleotides matching TRBD2. The sequenced sample was peripheral blood. This TCR was recovered from a woman between 50 and 59 years old with acute or convalescent COVID-19. CDR3 residues: CASSVLGGTSYEQYF. The CDR3 nucleotides read TGTGCCAGCAGCGTATTGGGGGGGACCTCCTACGAGCAGTACTTC.